The 20 T cell receptor beta chains below were found in one sample sequenced in a study of response to subunit inactivated influenza vaccine. TCRdb re-derived calls from the RT-PCR reads in MiXCR, one entry per CDR3 protein. The sample contains about 520,000 distinct CDR3 sequences, around 7.7% of which appear only once. Here the sequenced sample was PBMCs from blood, taken 23 months after vaccination. The receptors derive from a man in his fifties or sixties who received an inactivated influenza vaccine.

The rearrangement links TRBV28 to TRBJ2-7, with a weak D call TRBD2 (7 bases). Trimming shortened V by 5 bases and J by 3 bases, and 17 bases separated the two germline ends. The CDR3 has 15 residues. Per the germline V gene, CDR1 is MDHEN and CDR2 is SYDVKM. The CDR3 bases are TGTGCCAGCAGTCCCACGGATAGGGGGGGCTACGAGCAGTACTTC. This gives the protein CASSPTDRGGYEQYF.

This clonotype was seen repeatedly, ten times or more. This sequence joins TRBV6-5 and TRBJ1-5; D remains unclear. The CDR3 spans 13 residues. V shed 4 bases and J shed 3 bases, with 7 bases lying between them. The germline CDR1 and CDR2 sequences are MNHEY and SVGAGI. The CDR3 nucleotides read TGTGCCAGCAGTTTGGCAAACAATCAGCCCCAGCATTTT. Its translation: CASSLANNQPQHF.

The table lists this clonotype with a few counts. This chain joins TRBV29-1 and TRBJ2-7, with D possibly matching TRBD2 (5 bases). The V and J ends lost 6 bases and 2 bases respectively, with 17 bases between them. CDR1 and CDR2 (germline): SQVTM, ANQGSEA. CDR3 length: 14 amino acids. DNA of the CDR3: TGCAGCGTCGTGAGGGCTACAGTTGCCTACGAGCAGTACTTC. Translated: CSVVRATVAYEQYF.

The V and J genes are TRBV14 and TRBJ1-1; 7 bases line up with TRBD1. The CDR3 has 14 residues. Germline trimming cut 3 bases from V and 4 bases from J; bases unmatched to any gene: 5. Germline loops: CDR1 SGHDN, CDR2 FVKESK. The CDR3 protein is CASSQTGLATEAFF. CDR3 DNA sequence: TGTGCCAGCAGCCAGACAGGGTTGGCCACTGAAGCTTTCTTT.

This clonotype was seen many times. The chain links TRBV2 to TRBJ1-5; possibly TRBD1 for D (5 bases). This CDR3 is built from 14 residues. Germline CDR1 is SNHLY and CDR2 is FYNNEI. Trimming took off 7 bases at V and 10 bases at J, with 20 bases between the two ends. CDR3 residues: CASKRREGVRPQHF. In DNA form, the CDR3 reads TGTGCCAGCAAGCGGCGTGAAGGGGTCCGACCCCAGCATTTT. The full variable domain, completed using reference TRBV2 and TRBJ1-5, is EPEVTQTPSHQVTQMGQEVILRCVPISNHLYFYWYRQILGQKVEFLVSFYNNEISEKSEIFDDQFSVERPDGSNFTLKIRSTKLEDSAMYFCASKRREGVRPQHFGDGTRLSIL.

This clonotype has just a few counts. The chain couples TRBV10-2 to TRBJ1-4; possibly TRBD1 for D (5 bases). Between the trimmed V and J ends, which lost 6 bases and 4 bases, there was a span of 15 bases. The CDR3 has 15 residues. Germline V lookup: CDR1 WSHSY, CDR2 SAAADI. CDR3: CASRGSRGRNEKLFF. The DNA of the CDR3 is TGCGCCAGCAGAGGATCAAGGGGCCGTAATGAAAAACTGTTTTTT.

This clonotype was counted ten times or more. Here the CDR3 reads CASSANLASYNEQFF. In nucleotides, the CDR3 is TGTGCCAGCAGTGCGAACCTAGCGTCCTACAATGAGCAGTTCTTC. The V gene is TRBV6-1, the J gene TRBJ2-1; D possibly corresponds to TRBD2 (6 bases). V dropped 4 bases and J dropped 1 base, with 11 bases sitting between them. This CDR3 spans 15 amino acids. Per germline, CDR1 MNHNS and CDR2 SASEGT.

This clonotype was seen only a few times. Written as DNA, the CDR3 is TGTGCCAGCAGTCCGCCCCTGACAGGCAACAGCTATACGCAGTATTTT. It encodes CASSPPLTGNSYTQYF. This chain links TRBV6-2 or TRBV6-3 with TRBJ2-3, with a tentative D call TRBD1 (6 bases). V lost 5 bases and J 7 bases, leaving 22 bases between the germline ends. The CDR3 runs 16 residues. The V gene's germline CDR1 is MNHEY and CDR2 SVGEGT.

This clonotype was counted a few times. The chain links TRBV4-3 to TRBJ2-2, with a possible D match to TRBD1 (6 bases). The germline gives CDR1 LGHNA, CDR2 YSLEER. Trimming removed 8 bases at V and 6 bases at J, with 13 bases between. The CDR3 is made up of 13 amino acids. CDR3 amino acids: CASRNAGAGELFF. CDR3 in DNA: TGCGCCAGCCGCAACGCAGGGGCCGGGGAGCTGTTTTTT.

A note on this clonotype: Being one base from a much bigger clone, this may be a read error. V is TRBV20-1 and J is TRBJ2-7; either TRBD1 or TRBD2 may fit D (6 bases each). The V gene lost 0 bases and the J gene lost 11 bases, with 17 bases spanning the gap. The CDR3 extends over 13 amino acids. The germline gives CDR1 DFQATT, CDR2 SNEGSKA (reference sequence). CDR3 DNA sequence: TGCAGTGCTAGAGACCTCAGGGGCGGGGAGAAGTACTTC. Residues: CSARDLRGGEKYF.

This clonotype appeared a few times. The chain recombines TRBV9 with TRBJ1-2, with D unclear. Deletions cut 4 bases from V and 14 bases from J, with 15 bases between. The CDR3 spans 11 residues. Germline CDR1 SGDLS, CDR2 YYNGEE. Here the CDR3 reads CASSPQTAITF. The CDR3 nucleotides are TGTGCCAGCAGCCCCCAGACCGCTATTACCTTC.

This chain uses TRBV24-1 with TRBJ2-5; D gene unclear. The V gene lost 2 bases and the J gene lost 4 bases, with 13 bases spanning the gap. Per germline, CDR1 KGHDR and CDR2 SFDVKD. The CDR3 extends over 15 amino acids. In DNA, the CDR3 is TGTGCCACCAGTGATTGGTCCGGTTGGGGAGAGACCCAGTACTTC. Its translation is CATSDWSGWGETQYF.

The J gene is TRBJ2-7, the V gene TRBV3-1; perhaps TRBD1 as D (5 bases). CDR1 and CDR2 (germline): LGHDT, YNNKEL (reference sequence). The CDR3 has 14 amino acids. The V end lost 2 bases, the J end lost 3 bases, and 11 bases lay between the germline ends. DNA for the CDR3: TGTGCCAGCAGCCAATCTTGGCAGGGCTACGAGCAGTACTTC. Translated: CASSQSWQGYEQYF.

The rearrangement joins TRBV4-1 to TRBJ2-7; no firm D call. Looked up from germline, CDR1 is MGHRA and CDR2 is YSYEKL. The CDR3 consists of 14 residues. Trimming shortened V by 5 bases and J by 5 bases, and 16 bases separated the two germline ends. Here the CDR3 reads CASSSRAPVHEQYF. The CDR3 DNA follows: TGCGCCAGCAGCAGCCGGGCCCCGGTCCACGAGCAGTACTTC.

This clonotype was seen many times. The rearrangement uses TRBV7-2 and TRBJ2-1, with 11 bases that match TRBD2. The germline V gene has CDR1 SGHTA and CDR2 FQGNSA. V was pared by 4 bases and J by 9 bases, with 14 bases of the junction left unmatched. The CDR3 runs 17 residues. CDR3 loop: CASSSTGLAGGRIEQFF. CDR3 sequence (DNA): TGTGCCAGCAGCTCTACCGGGTTAGCGGGAGGGCGCATTGAGCAGTTCTTC.

The chain couples TRBV12-3 or TRBV12-4 to TRBJ2-1; TRBD1 might be the D (7 bases). With 3 bases removed from V and 4 bases from J, the gap between germline ends came to 13 bases. CDR3 length: 15 residues. CDR3 in amino acids: CASSFGGQNYNEQFF. CDR3 coding DNA: TGTGCCAGCAGTTTCGGGGGACAGAATTACAATGAGCAGTTCTTC.

This clonotype has at least ten counts. This chain uses TRBV4-3 with TRBJ2-1; D ambiguous. V dropped 3 bases and J dropped 5 bases, with 17 bases sitting between them. The CDR3 runs to 16 residues. Looked up from germline, CDR1 is LGHNA and CDR2 is YSLEER. CDR3 sequence: CASSHILTHTHNEQFF. The CDR3, as DNA: TGCGCCAGCAGCCATATTCTAACTCACACCCACAATGAGCAGTTCTTC.

This clonotype has a handful of counts. The chain recombines TRBV6-1 with TRBJ1-3; 7 nucleotides agree with TRBD1. Germline CDR1 MNHNS, CDR2 SASEGT. This CDR3 comprises 15 residues. V trimming: 4 bases; J trimming: 4 bases; junction bases outside the gene matches: 7. The chain's CDR3 is CASSGTTGPGNTIYF. In DNA, the CDR3 is TGTGCCAGCAGTGGGACGACAGGGCCCGGAAACACCATATATTTT.

This clonotype was observed a few times. Here the CDR3 reads CASSQIREGAFSAKNIQYF. The CDR3 region has the DNA TGTGCCAGCAGCCAGATCAGGGAGGGAGCGTTTTCTGCCAAAAACATTCAGTACTTC. The chain has TRBV11-2 and TRBJ2-4, with 7 bases aligning to TRBD2. The CDR3 spans 19 residues. V lost 5 bases, J lost 1 base, and 17 bases stayed unmatched. Germline-derived CDR1 and CDR2 are SGHAT and FQNNGV.

This clonotype turned up a few times. V is TRBV5-1 and J is TRBJ1-4; D possibly corresponds to TRBD1 (6 bases). V was trimmed by 1 base and J by 5 bases, leaving 15 bases between them. This CDR3 contains 16 residues. Germline loops: CDR1 SGHRS, CDR2 YFSETQ. Here the CDR3 DNA reads TGCGCCAGCAGCTTGCCCCGGGGGACAAAAAATGAAAAACTGTTTTTT. Amino acid sequence: CASSLPRGTKNEKLFF.